The next 31 T cell receptor beta chains were all read from a single sample in a study of CD8 T cells in ankylosing spondylitis. TCRdb processed the 5' RACE reads anew with MiXCR; each CDR3 protein has one entry. The table includes about 350,000 distinct CDR3 sequences, roughly 20% detected once. Material: blood, either unsorted or a sorted T cell fraction (not recorded which). The source of these receptors is a male donor with ankylosing spondylitis or in good health (not recorded which).

The genes are TRBV10-3 and TRBJ2-2, with 11 bases fitting TRBD2. CDR3 length: 17 amino acids. V trimming: 3 bases; J trimming: 1 base; junction bases outside the gene matches: 4. From germline, CDR1 is ENHRY and CDR2 SYGVKD. CDR3 sequence (DNA): TGTGCCATCAGTGAACAACTAGCGGGGGAGAACACCGGGGAGCTGTTTTTT. It yields the protein CAISEQLAGENTGELFF.

The chain combines TRBV12-3 or TRBV12-4 with TRBJ1-5; D gene ambiguous. The germline V and J ends were trimmed by 3 bases and 6 bases, with 9 bases remaining between them. This CDR3 is built from 13 residues. CDR3: CASSFPGSQPQHF. Here the CDR3 DNA reads TGTGCCAGCAGTTTTCCGGGAAGTCAGCCCCAGCATTTT.

This clonotype occurred once. V is TRBV30 and J is TRBJ2-7; D remains unclear. The CDR3 consists of 11 residues. V was shortened by 8 bases and J by 0 bases, with 8 bases between the two germline ends. The germline gives CDR1 GTSNPN, CDR2 SVGIG (reference sequence). CDR3 sequence reads: CAQQNSYEQYF. CDR3 nucleotides: TGTGCCCAACAAAACTCCTACGAGCAGTACTTC.

This clonotype was recorded a few times. V gene TRBV29-1 combines with J gene TRBJ2-3; 8 bases agree with TRBD2. Germline V gene sequence: CDR1 SQVTM, CDR2 ANQGSEA. CDR3 length: 17 amino acids. V gave up 0 bases and J gave up 1 base; unmatched junction bases: 9. The CDR3 DNA is TGCAGCGTTGAAGATTTGGGGATCGGGGGGGGCACAGATACGCAGTATTTT. Its translation: CSVEDLGIGGGTDTQYF.

This clonotype was detected ten times or more. This chain joins TRBV6-4 and TRBJ2-3; no clear D gene. The CDR3 runs 13 residues. Germline lookup yields CDR1 MRHNA and CDR2 SNTAGT. V gave up 2 bases and J gave up 0 bases, with 3 bases separating them. CDR3 in DNA: TGTGCCAGCAGTGACGGAAGCACAGATACGCAGTATTTT. Translating it yields CASSDGSTDTQYF.

The J gene is TRBJ2-7, the V gene TRBV20-1; D is unclear. In germline, CDR1 is DFQATT, CDR2 SNEGSKA (reference sequence). Trimming pared 5 bases from V and 0 bases from J, leaving 14 bases between. This CDR3 has 14 amino acids. The CDR3: CSAPRWASSYEQYF. The CDR3 DNA follows: TGCAGTGCTCCCCGATGGGCGAGCTCCTACGAGCAGTACTTC.

The V call is TRBV10-3, the J call TRBJ2-1; no firm D call. Deletions cut 1 base from V and 6 bases from J, with 7 bases between. This CDR3 region has 13 residues. Germline V gene lookup returns CDR1 ENHRY and CDR2 SYGVKD. The CDR3 reads CAISEYPGNEQFF. CDR3 DNA: TGTGCCATCAGTGAGTATCCGGGCAATGAGCAGTTCTTC.

The chain carries TRBV19 and TRBJ2-7, with TRBD1 as a possible D gene (6 bases). Germline assignment: CDR1 LNHDA and CDR2 SQIVND (reference sequence). The CDR3 has 14 amino acids. V shed 7 bases and J shed 5 bases, with 18 bases lying between them. This CDR3 is CASTLTGLSNEQYF. CDR3 sequence (DNA): TGTGCCAGTACCCTTACAGGGTTATCGAACGAGCAGTACTTC.

The chain carries TRBV6-1 and TRBJ2-7; the D call may be TRBD1 or TRBD2 (5 bases each). The V gene's germline CDR1 is MNHNS and CDR2 SASEGT. The CDR3 is 16 residues long. The V end lost 4 bases, the J end lost 2 bases, and 18 bases lay between the germline ends. CDR3 sequence (DNA): TGTGCCAGCAGTGCCGGGACCTCCCTGCACCCCTACGAGCAGTACTTC. This translates into CASSAGTSLHPYEQYF.

The V call is TRBV10-2, the J call TRBJ1-6; 9 positions match TRBD1. The CDR3 runs to 14 residues. Germline assignment: CDR1 WSHSY and CDR2 SAAADI. The V and J ends lost 8 bases and 10 bases, in that order; junction bases with no gene match: 9. The CDR3 protein is CASHSQGAHSPLHF. The CDR3 nucleotides read TGCGCCAGCCATTCACAGGGGGCCCACTCACCCCTCCACTTT.

The table lists this clonotype with a few counts. V gene TRBV6-2 or TRBV6-3 combines with J gene TRBJ2-1; D is possibly TRBD2 (6 bases). The length of the CDR3 is 14 residues. V gave up 6 bases and J gave up 9 bases, with 18 bases separating them. Germline CDR1 is MNHEY and CDR2 is SVGEGT. The CDR3 coding sequence is TGTGCCAGCAGCAGACTAGTATCCCGGACTGAGCAGTTCTTC. Protein product: CASSRLVSRTEQFF.

This clonotype was counted only a few times. This chain joins TRBV4-1 and TRBJ1-1; D is unresolved. CDR3 length: 16 residues. With 1 base removed from V and 0 bases from J, the gap between germline ends came to 12 bases. Germline V lookup: CDR1 MGHRA, CDR2 YSYEKL. The CDR3 DNA follows: TGCGCCAGCAGCCAAGCGGACTCCGCCATGAACACTGAAGCTTTCTTT. It translates to CASSQADSAMNTEAFF.

This clonotype turned up a few times. The V call is TRBV7-9, the J call TRBJ2-1; tentative D call: TRBD2 (5 bases). Germline V lookup: CDR1 SEHNR, CDR2 FQNEAQ (reference sequence). The CDR3 runs 11 residues. V was pared by 6 bases and J by 7 bases, with 7 bases between. Written as DNA, the CDR3 is TGTGCCAGCAGGGGAGATAATGAGCAGTTCTTC. Translation: CASRGDNEQFF.

This clonotype was found a few times. The chain is built from TRBV24-1 and TRBJ2-1, with D perhaps matching TRBD1 or TRBD2 (5 bases each). CDR3 size: 15 residues. Trimming removed 0 bases at V and 1 base at J, with 6 bases between. CDR1 and CDR2 from the germline V gene are KGHDR and SFDVKD. The CDR3 nucleotides read TGTGCCACCAGTGATTTGTGGGGGTCCTACAATGAGCAGTTCTTC. Encoded protein: CATSDLWGSYNEQFF.

This clonotype was seen only a few times. The V call is TRBV12-3 or TRBV12-4, the J call TRBJ1-1; D unclear. The V end lost 5 bases, the J end lost 0 bases, and 7 bases lay between the germline ends. This CDR3 contains 13 residues. CDR3 sequence: CASSGPVNTEAFF. CDR3 DNA: TGTGCCAGCAGTGGACCGGTGAACACTGAAGCTTTCTTT.

This clonotype occurred a few times. The chain recombines TRBV4-1 with TRBJ2-7, with D perhaps TRBD1 or TRBD2 (6 bases each). V was cut by 1 base and J by 12 bases, with 22 bases left in between. Germline CDR1 MGHRA, CDR2 YSYEKL. The CDR3 spans 15 residues. This CDR3 reads CASSQGSKGGDRRYF. The CDR3 bases are TGCGCCAGCAGCCAAGGGTCTAAGGGGGGCGATAGGAGGTACTTC.

In its sample, this clonotype was seen a few times. J is TRBJ1-4 and V is TRBV7-2; tentatively, D is TRBD1 (5 bases). The germline V gene encodes CDR1 SGHTA and CDR2 FQGNSA. Trimming took off 2 bases at V and 10 bases at J, with 8 bases between the two ends. The CDR3 has 12 residues. The CDR3 loop reads CASSLPGGKLFF. CDR3 DNA sequence: TGTGCCAGCAGCTTACCGGGGGGAAAACTGTTTTTT.

The CDR3 reads CSARDLAGGYNEQFF. CDR3 bases: TGCAGTGCTAGAGATTTAGCGGGGGGATACAATGAGCAGTTCTTC. This chain uses TRBV20-1 with TRBJ2-1, with 10 bases fitting TRBD2. V was clipped by 0 bases and J by 4 bases; unmatched bases: 3. Germline V gives CDR1 DFQATT, CDR2 SNEGSKA (reference sequence). CDR3 length: 15 residues.

This clonotype was picked up a small number of times. V usage is TRBV12-3 or TRBV12-4 and J usage is TRBJ2-7, with D unclear. The CDR3 consists of 12 residues. The germline V and J ends were trimmed by 3 bases and 6 bases, with 9 bases remaining between them. CDR3: CASSLDGPEQYF. In nucleotides, the CDR3 is TGTGCCAGCAGTTTGGACGGACCCGAGCAGTACTTC.

This clonotype was counted at least ten times. V is TRBV12-3 or TRBV12-4 and J is TRBJ2-7; no clear D gene. The CDR3 loop spans 15 amino acids. V was cut by 7 bases and J by 4 bases, with 20 bases left in between. CDR3 sequence: CASTPNGPEEYEQYF. CDR3 nucleotides: TGTGCCAGCACCCCAAACGGTCCGGAAGAATACGAGCAGTACTTC.

The V call is TRBV10-2, the J call TRBJ2-5; tentatively, D is TRBD2 (6 bases). Germline assignment: CDR1 WSHSY and CDR2 SAAADI. Trimming removed 8 bases at V and 1 base at J, with 11 bases between. The CDR3 consists of 13 residues. DNA of the CDR3: TGCGCCAGCGGCGTGGGGGGCCAAGAGACCCAGTACTTC. Encoded protein: CASGVGGQETQYF.

The chain is built from TRBV4-1 and TRBJ2-7; 7 bases match TRBD2. The CDR3 contains 17 residues. The germline gives CDR1 MGHRA, CDR2 YSYEKL. V dropped 0 bases and J dropped 0; count of bases not matched to a gene: 8. The CDR3 loop is CASSQDYSRGSSYEQYF. The DNA of the CDR3 is TGCGCCAGCAGCCAAGATTATTCGCGGGGGAGCTCCTACGAGCAGTACTTC.

This chain connects TRBV4-1 to TRBJ2-7; TRBD2 matches 10 bases. J was trimmed by 4 bases and V by 4 bases; bases with no gene match: 4. From germline, CDR1 is MGHRA and CDR2 YSYEKL. There are 14 residues in the CDR3. CDR3 DNA sequence: TGCGCCAGCAGCCCCGAGACTAGCGGGTACGAGCAGTACTTC. Translation gives CASSPETSGYEQYF.

This chain uses TRBV3-1 with TRBJ2-7; D is ambiguous. Per germline, CDR1 LGHDT and CDR2 YNNKEL (reference sequence). This CDR3 spans 13 amino acids. Trimming removed 2 bases at V and 4 bases at J, with 9 bases between. The CDR3 sequence is CASSQPDMYEQYF. The CDR3 region has the DNA TGTGCCAGCAGCCAACCCGACATGTACGAGCAGTACTTC.

The chain is built from TRBV4-1 and TRBJ2-1, with 14 bases aligning to TRBD2. Germline CDR1 reads MGHRA; CDR2 reads YSYEKL. Trimming at V came to 3 bases and at J to 5 bases, leaving 6 bases not matched to a gene. The CDR3 has 17 amino acids. CDR3 coding DNA: TGCGCCAGCAGCCACCCTGGGACTAGCGGGGGTGACAATGAGCAGTTCTTC. Amino acid sequence: CASSHPGTSGGDNEQFF.

This clonotype turned up a few times. J is TRBJ1-4 and V is TRBV7-8; TRBD1 might be the D (6 bases). This CDR3 region has 16 residues. Germline V CDR1 and CDR2: SGHVS, FQNEAQ. Trimming stripped 3 bases from V and 10 bases from J, with 21 bases between. The CDR3 reads CASSFYRALMRGKLFF. In DNA form, the CDR3 reads TGTGCCAGCAGCTTCTACAGGGCGTTAATGAGGGGAAAACTGTTTTTT.

The rearrangement links TRBV30 to TRBJ2-1; 8 nucleotides align to TRBD2. V was clipped by 3 bases and J by 9 bases; unmatched bases: 7. Germline V gene sequence: CDR1 GTSNPN, CDR2 SVGIG (reference sequence). The CDR3 has 13 amino acids. The CDR3 nucleotides read TGTGCCTGGAGGCCGGGAGGGGATCGTGAGCAGTTCTTC. Translating it yields CAWRPGGDREQFF.

A few counts support this clonotype. The V gene is TRBV29-1, the J gene TRBJ2-2; 10 positions agree with TRBD2. The CDR3 contains 17 residues. Germline values: CDR1 SQVTM, CDR2 ANQGSEA. The V gene end was trimmed by 2 bases and the J gene end by 1 base; junction bases not matched to a gene: 7. CDR3 residues: CSVEWALAGENTGELFF. DNA of the CDR3: TGCAGCGTTGAATGGGCCCTAGCGGGGGAGAACACCGGGGAGCTGTTTTTT.

V usage is TRBV5-1 and J usage is TRBJ2-7; 10 bases fit TRBD2. Germline CDR1 SGHRS, CDR2 YFSETQ. This CDR3 has 14 residues. V shed 4 bases, J shed 7 bases, and the junction held 8 bases outside the gene matches. CDR3 sequence reads: CASSLGTSEREQYF. CDR3 DNA sequence: TGCGCCAGCAGCCTCGGGACTAGCGAGCGGGAGCAGTACTTC.

This clonotype was picked up a small number of times. The rearrangement joins TRBV2 to TRBJ1-4, with unresolved D. Trimming pared 6 bases from V and 8 bases from J, leaving 7 bases between. Germline CDR1 SNHLY, CDR2 FYNNEI. This CDR3 region has 11 residues. The CDR3 DNA reads as TGTGCCAGCAGATACGGGGAAAAACTGTTTTTT. Its translation: CASRYGEKLFF.

This clonotype came up a few times. At one of its ends the junction is not consistent with the germline gene, which may arise from a read error. This sequence joins TRBV7-9 and TRBJ2-5; D not resolved. CDR3 size: 13 residues. Per the germline V gene, CDR1 is SEHNR and CDR2 is FQNEAQ (reference sequence). CDR3 bases: TGTGCAAGCAGGAGACGATCCCAAGAGACCCAGTACTTC. Translation gives CASRRRSQETQYF.